This T cell receptor beta chain was identified during a study of T cell responses to AZD1222 COVID-19 vaccine. The study's findings and limits: Unmutated variant regions reportedly attract nearly half of all spike-specific TCRs.

Germline V gene data show CDR1 as SNHLY and CDR2 as FYNNEI. This CDR3 has 14 amino acids. Trimming removed 6 bases from V and 4 bases from J, with 15 bases in between. As concerns this clone: The antigen is undetermined.

Sequencing was performed with immunoSEQ multiplex PCR; in TCRdb, only in-frame clones are kept and a portion is missing. The table lists approximately 200,000 clones, 88% of them singletons. The chain links TRBV2 to TRBJ1-2; D may be TRBD1 (5 bases). This clonotype was obtained from an adult in good health. The material was peripheral blood, obtained on day 0 of AZD1222 vaccination. The CDR3 coding sequence is TGTGCCAGCAGCGGGAGGACAACGGCCTATGGCTACACCTTC. It encodes CASSGRTTAYGYTF.